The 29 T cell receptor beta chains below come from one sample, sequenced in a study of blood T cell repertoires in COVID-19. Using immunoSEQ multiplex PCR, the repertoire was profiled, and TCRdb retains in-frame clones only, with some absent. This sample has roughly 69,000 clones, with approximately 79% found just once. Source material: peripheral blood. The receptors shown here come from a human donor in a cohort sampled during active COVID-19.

The CDR3 sequence is CAWSVGATEAFF. The CDR3 nucleotides are TGTGCCTGGAGTGTAGGAGCCACTGAAGCTTTCTTT. The rearrangement uses TRBV30 and TRBJ1-1; D unclear. Germline lookup yields CDR1 GTSNPN and CDR2 SVGIG (reference sequence). CDR3 length equals 12 residues. V lost 0 bases and J 4 bases, leaving 6 bases between the germline ends.

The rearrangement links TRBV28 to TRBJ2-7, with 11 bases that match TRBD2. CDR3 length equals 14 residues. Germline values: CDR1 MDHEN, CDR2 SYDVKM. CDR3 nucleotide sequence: TGTTGTACTAGCGGGAGTTTAGAGACCTACGAGCAGTACTTC. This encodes CCTSGSLETYEQYF.

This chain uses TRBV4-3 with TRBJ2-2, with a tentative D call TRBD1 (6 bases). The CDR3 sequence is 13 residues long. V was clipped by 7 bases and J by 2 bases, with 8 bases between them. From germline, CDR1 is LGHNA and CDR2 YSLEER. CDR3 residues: CASKGGNTGELFF. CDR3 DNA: TGCGCCAGCAAAGGGGGAAACACCGGGGAGCTGTTTTTT.

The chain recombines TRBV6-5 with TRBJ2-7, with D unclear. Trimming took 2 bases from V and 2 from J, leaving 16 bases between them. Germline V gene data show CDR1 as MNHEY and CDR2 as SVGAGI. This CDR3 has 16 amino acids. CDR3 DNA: TGTGCCAGCAGTTACCCTAGGAAAACCGGCACCTACGAGCAGTACTTC. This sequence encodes CASSYPRKTGTYEQYF.

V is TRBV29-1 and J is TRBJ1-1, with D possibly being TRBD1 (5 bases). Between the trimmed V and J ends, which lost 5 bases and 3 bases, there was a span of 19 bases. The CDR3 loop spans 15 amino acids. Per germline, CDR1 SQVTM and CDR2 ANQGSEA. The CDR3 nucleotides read TGCAGCGTTCTCCCCCATGGGGCCCGAGACACTGAAGCTTTCTTT. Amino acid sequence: CSVLPHGARDTEAFF.

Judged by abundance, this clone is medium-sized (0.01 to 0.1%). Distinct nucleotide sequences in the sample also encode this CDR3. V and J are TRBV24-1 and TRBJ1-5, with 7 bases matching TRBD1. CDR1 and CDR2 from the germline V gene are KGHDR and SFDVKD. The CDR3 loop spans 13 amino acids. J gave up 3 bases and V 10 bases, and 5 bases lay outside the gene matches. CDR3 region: CATQGGNNQPQHF. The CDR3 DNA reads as TGTGCCACGCAGGGGGGAAACAATCAGCCCCAGCATTTT.

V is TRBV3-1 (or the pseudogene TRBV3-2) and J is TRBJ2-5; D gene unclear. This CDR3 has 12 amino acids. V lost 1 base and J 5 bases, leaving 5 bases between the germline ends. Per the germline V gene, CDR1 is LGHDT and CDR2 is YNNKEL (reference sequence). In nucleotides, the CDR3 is TGTGCCAGCAGCCAAGTCGGGGAGACCCAGTACTTC. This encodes CASSQVGETQYF.

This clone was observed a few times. The CDR3 nucleotides read TGCAGCGTTATTTCGGGACAGGGGGATCCCTACGAGCAGTACTTC. Amino acids: CSVISGQGDPYEQYF. The gene calls are TRBV29-1 and TRBJ2-7; 11 positions agree with TRBD1. The CDR3 covers 15 residues. J lost 2 bases, V lost 5 bases, and 8 bases had no gene match. Germline CDR1 reads SQVTM; CDR2 reads ANQGSEA.

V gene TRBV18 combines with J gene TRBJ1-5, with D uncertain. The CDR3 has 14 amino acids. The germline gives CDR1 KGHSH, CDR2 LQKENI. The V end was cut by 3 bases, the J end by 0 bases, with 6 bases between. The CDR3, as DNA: TGTGCCAGCTCACCCCAGAATAGCAATCAGCCCCAGCATTTT. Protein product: CASSPQNSNQPQHF. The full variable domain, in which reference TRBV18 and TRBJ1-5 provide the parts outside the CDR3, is NAGVMQNPRHLVRRRGQEARLRCSPMKGHSHVYWYRQLPEEGLKFMVYLQKENIIDESGMPKERFSAEFPKEGPSILRIQQVVRGDSAAYFCASSPQNSNQPQHFGDGTRLSIL.

The CDR3 reads CASSQAEQGVSGNTIYF. DNA of the CDR3: TGCGCCAGCAGCCAAGCTGAACAGGGTGTTTCTGGAAACACCATATATTTT. V is TRBV4-3 and J is TRBJ1-3, with D possibly being TRBD1 (6 bases). CDR3 length: 17 amino acids. Trimming removed 1 base from V and 1 base from J, with 14 bases in between. In germline, CDR1 is LGHNA, CDR2 YSLEER.

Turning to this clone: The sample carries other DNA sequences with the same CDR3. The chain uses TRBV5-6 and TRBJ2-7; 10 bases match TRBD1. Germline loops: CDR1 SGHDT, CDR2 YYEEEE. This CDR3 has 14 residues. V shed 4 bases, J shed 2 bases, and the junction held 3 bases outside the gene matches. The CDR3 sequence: CASSLGTGAYEQYF. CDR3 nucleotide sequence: TGTGCCAGCAGCCTTGGGACAGGGGCCTACGAGCAGTACTTC.

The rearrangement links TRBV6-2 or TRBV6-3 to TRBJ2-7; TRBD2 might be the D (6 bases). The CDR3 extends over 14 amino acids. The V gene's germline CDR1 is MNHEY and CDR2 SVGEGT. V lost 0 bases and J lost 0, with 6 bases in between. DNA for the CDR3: TGTGCCAGCAGTTACTCGACTAGCTCCTACGAGCAGTACTTC. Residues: CASSYSTSSYEQYF.

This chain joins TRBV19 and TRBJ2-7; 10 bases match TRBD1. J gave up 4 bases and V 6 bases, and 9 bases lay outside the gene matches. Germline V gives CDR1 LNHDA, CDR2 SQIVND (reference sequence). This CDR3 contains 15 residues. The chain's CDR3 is CASRQSRDRGYEQYF. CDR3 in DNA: TGTGCCAGTAGGCAAAGCCGGGACAGGGGTTACGAGCAGTACTTC. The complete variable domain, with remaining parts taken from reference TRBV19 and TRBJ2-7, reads DGGITQSPKYLFRKEGQNVTLSCEQNLNHDAMYWYRQDPGQGLRLIYYSQIVNDFQKGDIAEGYSVSREKKESFPLTVTSAQKNPTAFYLCASRQSRDRGYEQYFGPGTRLTVT.

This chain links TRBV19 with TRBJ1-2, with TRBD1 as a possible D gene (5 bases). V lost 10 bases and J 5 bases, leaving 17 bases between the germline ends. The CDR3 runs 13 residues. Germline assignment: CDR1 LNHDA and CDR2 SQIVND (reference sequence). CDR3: CATEVSGVYGYTF. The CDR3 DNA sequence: TGTGCCACGGAGGTTTCGGGGGTTTATGGCTACACCTTC.

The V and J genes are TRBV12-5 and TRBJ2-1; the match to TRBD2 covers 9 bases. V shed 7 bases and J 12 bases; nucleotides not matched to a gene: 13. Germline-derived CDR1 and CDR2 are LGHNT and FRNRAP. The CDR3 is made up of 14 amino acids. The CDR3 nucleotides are TGTGCTAGTGCTCCCGCTCAAGCGGGGGGTGGGCAGTTCTTC. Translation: CASAPAQAGGGQFF.

The CDR3 DNA reads as TGTGCCAGCAGCCGGACTCCATACGAGCAGTACTTC. It yields the protein CASSRTPYEQYF. V usage is TRBV7-9 and J usage is TRBJ2-7; tentative D call: TRBD2 (5 bases). The germline V gene has CDR1 SEHNR and CDR2 FQNEAQ (reference sequence). V lost 5 bases and J lost 4, with 9 bases in between. This CDR3 is 12 amino acids long.

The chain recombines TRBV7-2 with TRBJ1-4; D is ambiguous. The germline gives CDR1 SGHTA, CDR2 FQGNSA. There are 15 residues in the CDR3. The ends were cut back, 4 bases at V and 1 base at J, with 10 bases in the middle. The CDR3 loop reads CASSSRSGTNEKLFF. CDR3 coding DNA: TGTGCCAGCAGCTCGCGAAGCGGAACTAATGAAAAACTGTTTTTT.

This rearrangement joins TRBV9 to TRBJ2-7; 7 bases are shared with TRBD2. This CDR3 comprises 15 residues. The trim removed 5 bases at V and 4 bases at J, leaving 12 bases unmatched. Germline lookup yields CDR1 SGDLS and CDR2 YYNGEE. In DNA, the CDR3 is TGTGCCAGCAGTCTTCAAGAGCGGGACGGTTACGAGCAGTACTTC. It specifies CASSLQERDGYEQYF.

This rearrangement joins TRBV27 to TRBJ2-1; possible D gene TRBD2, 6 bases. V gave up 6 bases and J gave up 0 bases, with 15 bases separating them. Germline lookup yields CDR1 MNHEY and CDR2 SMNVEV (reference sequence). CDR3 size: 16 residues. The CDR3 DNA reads TGTGCCAGCAGAGAGCCCGCCGGGGGCTCCTACAATGAGCAGTTCTTC. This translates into CASREPAGGSYNEQFF.

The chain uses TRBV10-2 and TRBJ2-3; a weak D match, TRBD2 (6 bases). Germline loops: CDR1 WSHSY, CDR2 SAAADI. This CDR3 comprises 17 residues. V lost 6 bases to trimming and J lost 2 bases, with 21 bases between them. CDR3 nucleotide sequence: TGCGCCAGCAGGGAGAGGGCTTTCGGGGGAATCACAGATACGCAGTATTTT. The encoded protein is CASRERAFGGITDTQYF.

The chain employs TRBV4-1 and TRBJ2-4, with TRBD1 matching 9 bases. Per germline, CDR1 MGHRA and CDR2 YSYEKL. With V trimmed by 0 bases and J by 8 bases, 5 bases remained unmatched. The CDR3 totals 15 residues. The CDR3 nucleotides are TGCGCCAGCAGCCAAGATGGGACAGGGAGGGACATTCAGTACTTC. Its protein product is CASSQDGTGRDIQYF.

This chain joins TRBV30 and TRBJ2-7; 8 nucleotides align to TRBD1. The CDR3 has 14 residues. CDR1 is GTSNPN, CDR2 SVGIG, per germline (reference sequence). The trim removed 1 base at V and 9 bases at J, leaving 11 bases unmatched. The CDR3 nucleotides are TGTGCCTGGAGTGCTGATAGGACAGGGCCTGGGCAGTACTTC. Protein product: CAWSADRTGPGQYF.

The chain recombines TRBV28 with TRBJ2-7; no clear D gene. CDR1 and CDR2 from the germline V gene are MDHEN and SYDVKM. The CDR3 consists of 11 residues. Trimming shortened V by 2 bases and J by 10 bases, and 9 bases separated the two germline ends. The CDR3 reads CASSLNRVQYF. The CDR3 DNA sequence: TGTGCCAGCAGTTTAAACCGGGTTCAGTACTTC.

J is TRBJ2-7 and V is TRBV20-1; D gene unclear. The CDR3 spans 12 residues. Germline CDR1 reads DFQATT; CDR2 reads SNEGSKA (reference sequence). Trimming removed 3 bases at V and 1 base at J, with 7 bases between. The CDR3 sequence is CSASLASYEQYF. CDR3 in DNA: TGCAGTGCTAGTTTGGCATCCTACGAGCAGTACTTC.

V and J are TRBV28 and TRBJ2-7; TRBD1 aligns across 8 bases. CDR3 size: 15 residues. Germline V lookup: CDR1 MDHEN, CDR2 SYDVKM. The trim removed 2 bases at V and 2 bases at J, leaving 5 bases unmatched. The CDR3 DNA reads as TGTGCCAGCAGTTTACAGGGGGCAAGCGCCTACGAGCAGTACTTC. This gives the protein CASSLQGASAYEQYF.

In nucleotides, the CDR3 is TGTGCCAGCAGTTCTAGCGGGAGGAGGAATGAGCAGTTCTTC. Translation: CASSSSGRRNEQFF. This rearrangement joins TRBV6-2 or TRBV6-3 to TRBJ2-1, with 11 bases lining up with TRBD2. Trimming took 4 bases from V and 7 from J; bases not matched to a gene: 3. CDR3 length: 14 residues. CDR1 MNHEY and CDR2 SVGEGT come from the germline V gene.

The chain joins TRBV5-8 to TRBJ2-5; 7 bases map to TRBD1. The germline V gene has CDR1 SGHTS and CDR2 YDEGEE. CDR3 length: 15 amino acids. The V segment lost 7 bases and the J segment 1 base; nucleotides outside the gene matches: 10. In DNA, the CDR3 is TGTGCCAGCGAGACTCACGGGACAGCCCAAGAGACCCAGTACTTC. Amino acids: CASETHGTAQETQYF.

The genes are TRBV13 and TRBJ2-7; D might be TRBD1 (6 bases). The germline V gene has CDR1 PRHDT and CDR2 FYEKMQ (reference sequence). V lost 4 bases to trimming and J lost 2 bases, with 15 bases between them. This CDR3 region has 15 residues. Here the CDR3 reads CASSSTEQGPYEQYF. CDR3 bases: TGTGCCAGCAGCTCAACCGAACAGGGACCCTACGAGCAGTACTTC.

The CDR3 here is CASRGRGDTQYF. The DNA for the CDR3 is TGTGCCAGCAGGGGGAGAGGAGATACGCAGTATTTT. J is TRBJ2-3 and V is TRBV27; TRBD2 is a possible D gene (5 bases). In germline, CDR1 is MNHEY, CDR2 SMNVEV (reference sequence). CDR3 length equals 12 residues. With 6 bases removed from V and 5 bases from J, the gap between germline ends came to 9 bases.